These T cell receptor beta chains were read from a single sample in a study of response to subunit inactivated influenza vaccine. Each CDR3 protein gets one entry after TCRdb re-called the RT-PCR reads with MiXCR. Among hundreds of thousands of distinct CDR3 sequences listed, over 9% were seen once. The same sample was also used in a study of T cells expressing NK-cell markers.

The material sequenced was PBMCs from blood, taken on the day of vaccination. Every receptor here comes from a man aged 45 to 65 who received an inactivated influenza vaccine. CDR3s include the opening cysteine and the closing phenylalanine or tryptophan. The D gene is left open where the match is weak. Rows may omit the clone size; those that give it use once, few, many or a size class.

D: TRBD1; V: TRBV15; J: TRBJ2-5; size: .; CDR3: CATSSDRAPQETQYF; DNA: TGTGCCACCAGCAGCGACAGGGCCCCGCAAGAGACCCAGTACTTC
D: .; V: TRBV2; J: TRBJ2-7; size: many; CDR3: CASSEDQGTYEQYF; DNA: TGTGCCAGCAGTGAAGATCAGGGGACTTACGAGCAGTACTTC
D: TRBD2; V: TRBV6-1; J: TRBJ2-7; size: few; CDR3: CASRGPGLDYYEQYF; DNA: TGTGCCAGCAGAGGACCGGGACTAGACTACTACGAGCAGTACTTC
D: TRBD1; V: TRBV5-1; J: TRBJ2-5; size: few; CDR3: CATRQGLQETQYF; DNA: TGCGCCACTAGACAGGGGCTCCAAGAGACCCAGTACTTC
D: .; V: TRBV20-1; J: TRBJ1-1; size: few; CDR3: CSARDEGGSSTEAFF; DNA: TGCAGTGCTAGAGATGAAGGAGGGTCGAGCACTGAAGCTTTCTTT
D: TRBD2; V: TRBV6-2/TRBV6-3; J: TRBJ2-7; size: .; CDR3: CASSPLASPAPYEQYF; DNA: TGTGCCAGCAGTCCACTAGCGTCACCCGCACCCTACGAGCAGTACTTC
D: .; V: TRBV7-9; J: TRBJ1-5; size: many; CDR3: CASSRAGQPQHF; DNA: TGTGCCAGTAGCAGGGCAGGTCAGCCCCAGCATTTT
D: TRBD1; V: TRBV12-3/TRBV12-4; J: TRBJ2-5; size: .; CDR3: CASSLPGTGDSETQYF; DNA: TGTGCCAGCAGTTTACCCGGGACAGGGGATTCAGAGACCCAGTACTTC
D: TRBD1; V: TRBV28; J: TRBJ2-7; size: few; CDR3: CASSWGQPYEQYF; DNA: TGTGCCAGCAGTTGGGGACAGCCCTACGAGCAGTACTTC
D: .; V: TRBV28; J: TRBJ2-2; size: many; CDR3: CASIPPNNPSGELFF; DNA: TGTGCCAGCATCCCTCCGAACAATCCATCCGGGGAGCTGTTTTTT
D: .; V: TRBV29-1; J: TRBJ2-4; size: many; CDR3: CSVPGFGAGGKNIQYF; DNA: TGCAGCGTCCCCGGATTCGGGGCCGGTGGCAAAAACATTCAGTACTTC
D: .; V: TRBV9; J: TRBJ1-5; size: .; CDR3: CASSKTGQSNQPQHF; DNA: TGTGCCAGCAGCAAAACCGGACAGAGCAATCAGCCCCAGCATTTT
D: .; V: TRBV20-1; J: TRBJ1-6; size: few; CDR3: CSARERGPPLDPLHF; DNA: TGCAGTGCTAGAGAGAGAGGCCCACCTTTAGACCCCCTCCACTTT
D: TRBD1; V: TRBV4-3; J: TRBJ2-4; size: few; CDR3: CASSQRDRGTKNIQYF; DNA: TGCGCCAGCAGCCAGAGGGACAGGGGAACCAAAAACATTCAGTACTTC
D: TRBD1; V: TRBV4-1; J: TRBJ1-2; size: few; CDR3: CASSQAARQGHYGYTF; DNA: TGCGCCAGCAGCCAAGCGGCCCGACAGGGACACTATGGCTACACCTTC
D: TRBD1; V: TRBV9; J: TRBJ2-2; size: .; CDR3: CASSVVDGTANTGELFF; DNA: TGTGCCAGCAGCGTAGTCGATGGGACAGCGAACACCGGGGAGCTGTTTTTT
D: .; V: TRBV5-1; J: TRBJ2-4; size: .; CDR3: CASSLDSVAKNIQYF; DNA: TGCGCCAGCAGCTTGGACAGTGTGGCCAAAAACATTCAGTACTTC
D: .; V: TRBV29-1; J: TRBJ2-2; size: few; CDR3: CSVSSNTGELFF; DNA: TGCAGCGTTAGTTCGAACACCGGGGAGCTGTTTTTT
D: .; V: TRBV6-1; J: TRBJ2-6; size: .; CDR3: CASRTSPGANVLTF; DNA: TGTGCCAGCAGAACTAGCCCTGGGGCCAACGTCCTGACTTTC
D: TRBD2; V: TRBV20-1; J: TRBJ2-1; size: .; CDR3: CSARTPSGNNEQFF; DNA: TGCAGTGCTAGGACCCCTAGCGGGAACAATGAGCAGTTCTTC
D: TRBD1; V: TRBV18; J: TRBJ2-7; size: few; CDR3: CASSPGTASSYEQYF; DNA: TGTGCCAGCTCACCTGGGACAGCGAGCTCCTACGAGCAGTACTTC
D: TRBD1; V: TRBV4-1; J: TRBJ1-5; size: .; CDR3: CASSQEGTGGNQPQHF; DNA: TGCGCCAGCAGCCAAGAAGGGACAGGGGGCAATCAGCCCCAGCATTTT
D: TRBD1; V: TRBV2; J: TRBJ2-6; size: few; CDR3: CASKPGQEGRFSGANVLTF; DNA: TGTGCCAGCAAGCCGGGACAGGAGGGGAGATTCTCTGGGGCCAACGTCCTGACTTTC
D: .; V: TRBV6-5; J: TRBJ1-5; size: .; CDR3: CASSPGGVIGNQPQHF; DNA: TGTGCCAGCAGCCCCGGTGGAGTGATTGGCAATCAGCCCCAGCATTTT
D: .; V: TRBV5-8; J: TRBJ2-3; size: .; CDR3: CASSFGQLSDTQYF; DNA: TGTGCCAGCAGCTTTGGACAGCTATCAGATACGCAGTATTTT
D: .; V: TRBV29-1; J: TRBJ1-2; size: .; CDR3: CSVDSNYGYTF; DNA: TGCAGCGTTGACTCTAACTATGGCTACACCTTC
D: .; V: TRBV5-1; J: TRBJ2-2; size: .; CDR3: CASSTAGGGELFF; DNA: TGCGCCAGCAGCACGGCCGGTGGCGGGGAGCTGTTTTTT
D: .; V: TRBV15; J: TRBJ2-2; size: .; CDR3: CATSKPRNRRNTGELFF; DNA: TGTGCCACCAGCAAACCCCGGAACAGAAGGAACACCGGGGAGCTGTTTTTT
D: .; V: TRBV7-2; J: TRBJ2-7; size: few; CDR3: CASSSEYWSYEQYF; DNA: TGTGCCAGCAGCTCGGAGTATTGGTCCTACGAGCAGTACTTC
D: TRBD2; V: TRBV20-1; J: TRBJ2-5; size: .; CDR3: CSARELAEETQYF; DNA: TGCAGTGCTAGGGAACTAGCGGAAGAGACCCAGTACTTC
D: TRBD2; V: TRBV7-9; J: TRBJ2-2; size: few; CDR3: CASRETSGNTGELFF; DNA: TGTGCCAGCAGGGAGACTAGCGGGAATACCGGGGAGCTGTTTTTT
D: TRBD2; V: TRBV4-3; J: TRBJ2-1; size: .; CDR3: CASSQIAGAHNEQFF; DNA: TGCGCCAGCAGCCAAATAGCGGGAGCCCACAATGAGCAGTTCTTC
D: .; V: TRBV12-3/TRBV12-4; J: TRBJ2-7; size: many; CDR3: CATTQDYEQYF; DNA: TGTGCCACTACACAGGACTACGAGCAGTACTTC
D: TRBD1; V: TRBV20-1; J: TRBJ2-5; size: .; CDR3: CSARSQGAGTQYF; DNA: TGCAGTGCTAGGTCCCAGGGGGCAGGTACCCAGTACTTC
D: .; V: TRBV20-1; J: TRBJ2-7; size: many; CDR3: CSSDEGNEQYF; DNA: TGCAGTTCCGATGAGGGAAACGAGCAGTACTTC
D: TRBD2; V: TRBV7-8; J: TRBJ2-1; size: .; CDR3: CASSRLAGEGYNEQFF; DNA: TGTGCCAGCAGCCGCCTAGCGGGAGAAGGCTACAATGAGCAGTTCTTC
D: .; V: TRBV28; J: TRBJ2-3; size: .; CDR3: CASSFGAGDTQYF; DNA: TGTGCCAGCAGTTTCGGGGCTGGAGATACGCAGTATTTT
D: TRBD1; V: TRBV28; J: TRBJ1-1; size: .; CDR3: CASRPDRGPNTEAFF; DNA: TGTGCCAGCAGACCAGACAGGGGCCCGAACACTGAAGCTTTCTTT
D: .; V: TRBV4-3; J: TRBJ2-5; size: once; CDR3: CAISQDIRETQYF; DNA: TGCGCCATCAGCCAAGATATCAGAGAGACCCAGTACTTC
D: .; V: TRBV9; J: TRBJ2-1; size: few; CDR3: CASSAKDYQSNEQFF; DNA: TGTGCCAGCAGCGCGAAGGACTACCAGTCCAATGAGCAGTTCTTC
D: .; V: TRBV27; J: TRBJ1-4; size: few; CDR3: CASSLGFGYDNEKLFF; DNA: TGTGCCAGCAGTTTAGGTTTCGGGTACGATAATGAAAAACTGTTTTTT
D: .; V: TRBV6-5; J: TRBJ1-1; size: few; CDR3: CASSRRDTEAFF; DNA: TGTGCCAGCAGCCGACGGGACACTGAAGCTTTCTTT
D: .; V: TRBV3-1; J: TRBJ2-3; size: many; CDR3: CASSPNSGSTQYF; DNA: TGTGCCAGCAGCCCGAATTCAGGATCGACGCAGTATTTT